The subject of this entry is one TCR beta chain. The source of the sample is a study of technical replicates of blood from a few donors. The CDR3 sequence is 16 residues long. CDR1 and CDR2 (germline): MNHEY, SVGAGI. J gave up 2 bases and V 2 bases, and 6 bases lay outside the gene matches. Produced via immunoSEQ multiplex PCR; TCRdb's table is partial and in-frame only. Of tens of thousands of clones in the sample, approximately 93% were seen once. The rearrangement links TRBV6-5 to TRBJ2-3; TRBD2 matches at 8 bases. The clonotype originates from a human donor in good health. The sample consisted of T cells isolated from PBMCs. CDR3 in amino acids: CASSYTSGSYTDTQYF. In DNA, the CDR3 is TGTGCCAGCAGTTACACTAGCGGCAGCTACACAGATACGCAGTATTTT.